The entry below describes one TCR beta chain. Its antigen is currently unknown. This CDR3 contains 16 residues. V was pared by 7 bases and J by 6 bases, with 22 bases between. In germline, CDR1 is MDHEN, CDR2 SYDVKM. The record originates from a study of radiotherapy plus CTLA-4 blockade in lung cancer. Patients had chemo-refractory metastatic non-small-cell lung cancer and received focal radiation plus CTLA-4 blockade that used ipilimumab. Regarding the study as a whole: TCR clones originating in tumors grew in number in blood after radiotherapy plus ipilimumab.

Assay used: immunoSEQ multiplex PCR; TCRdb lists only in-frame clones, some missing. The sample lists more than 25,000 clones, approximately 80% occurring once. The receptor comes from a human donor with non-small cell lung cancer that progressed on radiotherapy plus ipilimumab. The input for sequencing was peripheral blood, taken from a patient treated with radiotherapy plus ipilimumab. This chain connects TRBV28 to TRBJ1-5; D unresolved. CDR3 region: CASMGSAAVVGQPQHF. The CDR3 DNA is TGTGCCAGCATGGGGTCGGCGGCGGTGGTAGGTCAGCCCCAGCATTTT. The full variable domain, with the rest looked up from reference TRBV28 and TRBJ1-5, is DVKVTQSSRYLVKRTGEKVFLECVQDMDHENMFWYRQDPGLGLRLIYFSYDVKMKEKGDIPEGYSVSREKKERFSLILESASTNQTSMYLCASMGSAAVVGQPQHFGDGTRLSIL.